These 11 T cell receptor beta chains were sequenced from one sample in a study of shared clonotypes between healthy human individuals. Libraries were prepared by immunoSEQ multiplex PCR; TCRdb keeps only in-frame clonotypes and omits some of them. This table holds around 2.1 million clones, 85% to 95% found once. CD8 cells regarded as naive lacked CD45RO, were positively chosen for CCR7, and omitted terminally differentiated effector memory CD45RA+ cells. The sample comprised naive CD8+ T cells from PBMCs. These receptors all come from a young man in good health. Some clones in this sample may be carry-over from other donors' samples.

V gene TRBV29-1 combines with J gene TRBJ2-7, with 10 bases aligning to TRBD2. The CDR3 is 13 amino acids. In germline, CDR1 is SQVTM, CDR2 ANQGSEA. V lost 7 bases and J lost 4; bases outside the gene matches: 7. CDR3 bases: TGCAGCGCCGCAGCGGGAGGGCCTTACGAGCAGTACTTC. This gives the protein CSAAAGGPYEQYF.

This clone was observed a single time. V gene TRBV6-1 combines with J gene TRBJ1-2, with 7 bases identical to TRBD1. This CDR3 region has 14 residues. Trimming cost V 5 bases and J 3 bases; bases outside gene matches: 6. Per the germline V gene, CDR1 is MNHNS and CDR2 is SASEGT. In DNA, the CDR3 is TGTGCCAGCAGTACCCGGACAGGATACTATGGCTACACCTTC. Residues: CASSTRTGYYGYTF.

The chain couples TRBV28 to TRBJ2-2; D is unclear. CDR1 MDHEN and CDR2 SYDVKM come from the germline V gene. V lost 2 bases to trimming and J lost 3 bases, with 10 bases between them. This CDR3 contains 15 residues. This CDR3 reads CASSLRLTYTGELFF. The CDR3 nucleotides read TGTGCCAGCAGTTTAAGGCTGACCTACACCGGGGAGCTGTTTTTT.

The chain carries TRBV30 and TRBJ1-5; TRBD1 is a possible D gene (5 bases). Germline V CDR1 and CDR2: GTSNPN, SVGIG (reference sequence). The V gene lost 5 bases and the J gene lost 3 bases, with 14 bases spanning the gap. The CDR3 totals 14 residues. CDR3 sequence: CAWSPGGHNQPQHF. In DNA form, the CDR3 reads TGTGCCTGGTCCCCCGGGGGTCACAATCAGCCCCAGCATTTT.

The rearrangement links TRBV5-1 to TRBJ2-7; D is perhaps TRBD2 (7 bases). CDR1 is SGHRS, CDR2 YFSETQ, per germline. The CDR3 consists of 17 residues. Trimming removed 0 bases from V and 4 bases from J, with 20 bases in between. The CDR3 DNA follows: TGCGCCAGCAGCTTGGGTGGAATCGGGGGGCGAAGGTACGAGCAGTACTTC. Its translation: CASSLGGIGGRRYEQYF. The variable domain in full, completed from reference TRBV5-1 and TRBJ2-7, reads KAGVTQTPRYLIKTRGQQVTLSCSPISGHRSVSWYQQTPGQGLQFLFEYFSETQRNKGNFPGRFSGRQFSNSRSEMNVSTLELGDSALYLCASSLGGIGGRRYEQYFGPGTRLTVT.

Turning to this clone: Other DNA sequences in this specimen translate into the identical CDR3. The chain is built from TRBV6-5 and TRBJ1-1; the D gene is possibly TRBD1 (5 bases). From germline, CDR1 is MNHEY and CDR2 SVGAGI. CDR3 length: 14 residues. V gave up 0 bases and J gave up 4 bases, with 9 bases separating them. The CDR3 DNA sequence: TGTGCCAGCAGTTACTCCAGGGTGGGCACTGAAGCTTTCTTT. This codes for CASSYSRVGTEAFF.

The chain employs TRBV10-3 and TRBJ2-2; D is possibly TRBD2 (6 bases). The CDR3 is 16 amino acids. Trimming removed 3 bases from V and 3 bases from J, with 14 bases in between. Germline CDR1 and CDR2: ENHRY and SYGVKD. This chain's CDR3 is CAISDRGGADTGELFF. CDR3 nucleotide sequence: TGTGCCATCAGTGATCGAGGAGGGGCGGACACCGGGGAGCTGTTTTTT.

The V gene is TRBV9, the J gene TRBJ2-1; 10 bases are a match to TRBD2. CDR3 size: 16 residues. Germline-derived CDR1 and CDR2 are SGDLS and YYNGEE. V was clipped by 5 bases and J by 6 bases; unmatched bases: 11. The CDR3 DNA reads as TGTGCCAGCAGTGATAACAGCGGGAGGGATGGCAATGAGCAGTTCTTC. It translates to CASSDNSGRDGNEQFF.

The J gene is TRBJ2-1, the V gene TRBV15, with unresolved D. The V end lost 3 bases, the J end lost 0 bases, and 9 bases lay between the germline ends. From germline, CDR1 is LNHNV and CDR2 YYDKDF (reference sequence). The CDR3 extends over 15 amino acids. The CDR3 DNA is TGTGCCACCAGCAGGGACCCGGTCTCCTACAATGAGCAGTTCTTC. Protein product: CATSRDPVSYNEQFF.

The chain is built from TRBV13 and TRBJ2-5; D not resolved. Germline V gene data show CDR1 as PRHDT and CDR2 as FYEKMQ (reference sequence). Trimming removed 3 bases from V and 7 bases from J, with 18 bases in between. The CDR3 covers 15 residues. The CDR3 sequence: CASSFFQPYVGTQYF. The CDR3 nucleotides are TGTGCCAGCAGCTTCTTCCAACCATACGTCGGGACCCAGTACTTC.

The V and J genes are TRBV9 and TRBJ2-7; the D is unclear. V lost 3 bases to trimming and J lost 2 bases, with 9 bases between them. Germline V gene data show CDR1 as SGDLS and CDR2 as YYNGEE. The CDR3 totals 13 residues. CDR3 region: CASSEDPTYEQYF. In nucleotides, the CDR3 is TGTGCCAGCAGCGAGGACCCCACCTACGAGCAGTACTTC.